One sample yielded the 2 T cell receptor beta chains listed below, sequenced in a study of cytomegalovirus exposure and HLA in healthy donors. The data were produced by immunoSEQ multiplex PCR, yet TCRdb's version contains in-frame clones alone and is incomplete. The sample has about 240,000 clones; approximately 83% are singletons. Material for sequencing was PBMCs. Receptor source: a woman aged 25 to 39 in good health and CMV-seropositive.

The J gene is TRBJ1-1, the V gene TRBV27, with 9 bases that match TRBD1. J gave up 4 bases and V 4 bases, and 7 bases lay outside the gene matches. The CDR3 has 15 residues. The germline V gene encodes CDR1 MNHEY and CDR2 SMNVEV (reference sequence). CDR3 nucleotide sequence: TGTGCCAGCAGTTCTCCCGGGACAGGGATCACTGAAGCTTTCTTT. Translating gives CASSSPGTGITEAFF.

The chain's CDR3 is CASSPGTINLAKNIQYF. The CDR3 coding sequence is TGTGCCAGCAGCCCCGGGACAATAAACCTAGCCAAAAACATTCAGTACTTC. The V gene is TRBV21-1, the J gene TRBJ2-4; no check of the table's D call, TRBD1, against the DNA was made. TRBV21-1 is shown as a pseudogene. The CDR3 is made up of 17 amino acids.